This TCR beta chain was obtained from a study of blood T cell repertoires in COVID-19. Looking at the study overall: Nucleic acid was either cDNA or gDNA, and it came from T cells, B-cell-depleted T cells, or PBMCs.

Original processing notes: Quantification of nucleated cells was approximated via reference gene primer amplification. Clones were read by immunoSEQ multiplex PCR, and TCRdb kept only the in-frame ones, dropping some. V and J calls and clone size come straight from that table; D and trimming were deduced from the DNA. The data hold about 120,000 clones, with less than 90% observed a single time. V gave up 5 bases and J gave up 3 bases; unmatched junction bases: 4. CDR3 length: 14 amino acids. Germline lookup yields CDR1 SNHLY and CDR2 FYNNEI. V gene TRBV2 combines with J gene TRBJ1-2; TRBD1 aligns across 9 bases. The sequenced sample was peripheral blood. This sequence originates from a young man with acute or convalescent COVID-19. Here the CDR3 DNA reads TGTGCCAGCAGTCCTAGGACAGGGGACTATGGCTACACCTTC. Encoded protein: CASSPRTGDYGYTF. The full variable domain, in which reference TRBV2 and TRBJ1-2 provide the parts outside the CDR3, is EPEVTQTPSHQVTQMGQEVILRCVPISNHLYFYWYRQILGQKVEFLVSFYNNEISEKSEIFDDQFSVERPDGSNFTLKIRSTKLEDSAMYFCASSPRTGDYGYTFGSGTRLTVV.